This T cell receptor beta chain was observed in a study of blood T cell repertoires in COVID-19. Study context: Italy, Spain and the United States were the sources of the convalescent and acute COVID-19 samples. The analysed material was cDNA or gDNA that came from T cells, B-cell-depleted T cells, or PBMCs.

Unmatched junction bases numbered 4, after V lost 2 bases and J lost 2 bases. Germline V lookup: CDR1 SGDLS, CDR2 YYNGEE. The CDR3 contains 14 residues. In the source study's methods: Estimates of nucleated cell counts were drawn from the amplification of reference gene primers. TCRdb's copy holds only in-frame clones and misses some; the assay was immunoSEQ multiplex PCR. V and J calls plus clone size are reproduced from that table; the DNA served to infer D and trimming. This table holds some 290,000 clones, 87% found once. Notes on this clone: Other DNA sequences in this specimen translate into the identical CDR3.

The sequence was collected from a woman aged 45-59 years who had recovered from COVID-19. The sample consisted of peripheral blood. The V call is TRBV9, the J call TRBJ2-7, with 7 bases lining up with TRBD2. This CDR3 is CASSVGGSTYEQYF. As DNA, the CDR3 is TGTGCCAGCAGCGTCGGCGGGAGTACCTACGAGCAGTACTTC. Based on the CDR3 plus reference TRBV9 and TRBJ2-7, the full variable domain is DSGVTQTPKHLITATGQRVTLRCSPRSGDLSVYWYQQSLDQGLQFLIQYYNGEERAKGNILERFSAQQFPDLHSELNLSSLELGDSALYFCASSVGGSTYEQYFGPGTRLTVT.